This T cell receptor beta chain was sequenced during a study of monozygotic twins with inflammatory bowel disease. The V gene's germline CDR1 is SNHLY and CDR2 FYNNEI. The CDR3 has 14 residues. UMIs incorporating a 6-nucleotide sample barcode were appended by means of template switching. After re-calling the 5' RACE reads, TCRdb lists one entry per CDR3 protein, DNA absent. The listing records 150,000 or so distinct CDR3 sequences. Sequenced sample: blood. The chain links TRBV2 to TRBJ2-1. The source of this sequence is a human donor with ulcerative colitis or Crohn's disease, or a healthy co-twin of an affected twin (not recorded which). The CDR3 here is CASSVPGLYNEQFF.